Sequencing of this T cell receptor (beta chain) was carried out in a study of T cells in Graves' hyperthyroidism and ophthalmopathy. Turning to the study itself: At initial diagnosis, before any treatment had begun, peripheral blood was obtained.

Germline trimming cut 5 bases from V and 5 bases from J; bases unmatched to any gene: 7. This CDR3 contains 14 residues. Germline V gene lookup returns CDR1 SEHNR and CDR2 FQNEAQ (reference sequence). Study-wide points: Also found in blood were most expanded thyroid clonotypes above 0.001.

The investigators amplified TCR beta CDR3 regions from RNA transcripts. The HTBI primer set was used in a first-round RT-PCR of the TCR CDR3. One entry per CDR3 protein, called by TCRdb with MiXCR from the multiplex PCR reads. Here the sample spans approximately 370,000 distinct CDR3 sequences, 17% being singletons. This clonotype has more than one count but fewer than ten. Its antigen remains unidentified. The clonotype originates from a woman aged 25 to 39 with Graves' hyperthyroidism that later progressed to Graves' ophthalmopathy. Sequenced sample: blood. The chain couples TRBV7-9 to TRBJ2-7, with 9 bases matching TRBD2. CDR3 loop: CASSISAGGDEQYF. For the CDR3, the DNA is TGTGCCAGCAGCATATCAGCGGGGGGCGACGAGCAGTACTTC. Complete variable domain (other parts from reference TRBV7-9 and TRBJ2-7): DTGVSQNPRHKITKRGQNVTFRCDPISEHNRLYWYRQTLGQGPEFLTYFQNEAQLEKSRLLSDRFSAERPKGSFSTLEIQRTEQGDSAMYLCASSISAGGDEQYFGPGTRLTVT.